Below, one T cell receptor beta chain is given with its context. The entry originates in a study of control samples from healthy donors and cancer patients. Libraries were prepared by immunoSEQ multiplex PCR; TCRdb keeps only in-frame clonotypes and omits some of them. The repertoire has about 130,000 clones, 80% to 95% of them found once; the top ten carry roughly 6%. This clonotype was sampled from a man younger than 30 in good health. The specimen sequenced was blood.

Here the CDR3 DNA reads TGTGCCAGCAGTTTGTCCCTGTACTATGGCTACACCTTC. This gives the protein CASSLSLYYGYTF. The chain recombines TRBV27 with TRBJ1-2; no definite D call. Trimming left V 3 bases short and J 3 bases short, with 8 bases between. The CDR3 has 13 residues. Germline V lookup: CDR1 MNHEY, CDR2 SMNVEV (reference sequence).